This T cell receptor (beta chain) was captured by sequencing in a study of blood T cell repertoires in COVID-19. Clones were sequenced by immunoSEQ multiplex PCR, and TCRdb holds only the in-frame ones, with some missing. Of some 97,000 clones in the sample, about 80% were seen once. CDR1 is LGHNA, CDR2 YNFKEQ, per germline. The CDR3 length is 14 residues. Trimming took off 0 bases at V and 2 bases at J, with 8 bases between the two ends. The receptor comes from a man aged 65 to 85 with active or convalescent COVID-19. Sequencing used peripheral blood. This chain links TRBV4-2 with TRBJ2-7; D ambiguous. This CDR3 is CASSQDLTAYEQYF. The CDR3 coding sequence is TGTGCCAGCAGCCAAGATCTAACAGCCTACGAGCAGTACTTC.